Below, one TCR beta chain is given with its context. Its antigen is unidentified. These data belong to a study of cytomegalovirus exposure and HLA in healthy donors. Study-level results: For presence/absence analyses, sequencing depth was assumed to be roughly uniform across donors.

The PCR was carried out with 60 Vbeta primers and 13 Jbeta primers. Original processing notes: As a later analysis found, there were tens of millions of unique TCR beta chains, of which some 10 million were shared. Profiling relied on immunoSEQ multiplex PCR, and the TCRdb table lists in-frame clones only, not all of them. The V and J calls and clone size are taken from that table; D and trimming were inferred from the DNA. The sample holds 150,000 or so clones; 60% to 75% are singletons and the top ten take about 6.4%. The V end lost 4 bases, the J end lost 1 base, and 11 bases lay between the germline ends. CDR1 MDHEN and CDR2 SYDVKM come from the germline V gene. This CDR3 is built from 14 residues.

This receptor was identified in a man aged 25 to 40 in good health and CMV-seronegative. The genes are TRBV28 and TRBJ2-7; D is possibly TRBD1 (7 bases). The sequencing sample was made of PBMCs. CDR3 in amino acids: CASSWAGGSYEQYF. Written as DNA, the CDR3 is TGTGCCAGCAGTTGGGCAGGGGGGTCCTACGAGCAGTACTTC. The full variable domain, rest sourced from reference TRBV28 and TRBJ2-7, is DVKVTQSSRYLVKRTGEKVFLECVQDMDHENMFWYRQDPGLGLRLIYFSYDVKMKEKGDIPEGYSVSREKKERFSLILESASTNQTSMYLCASSWAGGSYEQYFGPGTRLTVT.